This TCR beta chain derives from a study of blood T cell repertoires in COVID-19 (dated by TCRdb to about 2020). The study in broad terms: Collaborator samples came from the United States, Italy and Spain and covered acute and convalescent phases of COVID-19. The material from the prospective study consisted of cDNA or gDNA derived from T cells, B-cell-depleted T cells, or PBMCs. The dataset comprised deeply sampled blood TCRbeta repertoires from subjects exposed to, actively infected with, or recovered from COVID-19. A freely available public database, intended as a resource for researchers studying the immune response to SARS-CoV-2, is where the repertoires were released. The samples were drawn from the first 160 participants of the ongoing ImmuneRACE study and from roughly 1,300 subjects provided by 6 global collaborators. The sample metadata nearly always contained a de-identified subject ID, COVID-19 status, age in years and sex. HLA class I and class II types, where available, came from metadata supplied by the sample provider rather than from assay-based typing.

This clone has a handful of counts. This clone's antigen is unknown. No qualities accompany the bases; no much larger clone lies one base away. At one collaborating source in Seattle, patients were enrolled during active infection and were followed longitudinally through the course of disease. Collaborating institutions collected whole blood in K2EDTA tubes following their own protocols. For TCRbeta analysis, collaborators shipped samples as frozen whole blood, isolated PBMCs, or DNA extracted from either of those sample types. Overall study outcomes, separate from this receptor: The quantity of clinical and demographic metadata differed by source and by participant and was supplied without curation.

From its cysteine to its phenylalanine, the CDR3 spans 12 amino acids. Only CDR3 DNA is held: 36 bases, read in frame from base 1. From V the trimming removes 4 bases and from J it removes 4 bases, while the gene matches leave 1 base of the junction unaccounted for. The germline V gene gives CDR1 as SGHDT and CDR2 as YYEEEE. TCRbeta CDR3 regions were amplified from genomic DNA using the immunoSEQ Assay, a bias-controlled multiplex PCR. In the original analysis: Nucleated cell counts per sample were estimated from amplification of reference gene primers within the assay. To quantify the absolute abundance of each unique TCRbeta CDR3 rearrangement, sequence reads were collapsed and filtered. For each sample, productive Simpson clonality was calculated as the square root of Simpson's diversity index over productive rearrangements. Entries here come from immuneACCESS through TCRdb and include only in-frame sequences with V and J called. Some clones fail to appear in such tables; in the studies checked, an unresolved V gene covers under half of the shortfall, and the cause of the remainder is unknown. Clone size and the V and J calls come from that table; the DNA yielded D and trimming. The sample table contains 70,000 or so clones; only one count was recorded for over 60% of them. The top ten clones comprise about 15% of the sample.

Sequencing was performed on peripheral blood. Rearrangement joined TRBV5-6 to TRBJ1-2; 7 central nucleotides agree with TRBD1. This receptor was obtained from a man in his sixties with COVID-19, enrolled during active disease. CDR3 reads: CASSEGAYGYTF. In nucleotide form, the sequence is TGTGCCAGCAGCGAGGGGGCCTATGGCTACACCTTC.